The clone carrying this TCR beta chain was seen only a few times. TCRdb reprocessed the PCR reads via MiXCR and lists one record per CDR3 protein. The data show 5,000 to 6,500 distinct CDR3 sequences, 60% to 80% seen once. Localized lung adenocarcinoma, a non-small cell lung cancer, affected the donors. CDR1 SGHRS and CDR2 YFSETQ come from the germline V gene. The CDR3 extends over 15 amino acids. Trimming cost V 0 bases and J 3 bases, with 10 bases left between them. The sample comes from a study of CD4 and CD8 cells across lung adenocarcinoma regions. The chain uses TRBV5-1 and TRBJ2-1, with D perhaps matching TRBD2 (6 bases). The sample taken for sequencing was CD4+ T cells from the center of a lung tumor. The sequence derives from a female donor with lung adenocarcinoma. The CD4 and CD8 labels of this study may be unreliable. This CDR3 reads CASSLVGLDYNEQFF. In DNA, the CDR3 is TGCGCCAGCAGCTTGGTGGGACTGGACTACAATGAGCAGTTCTTC.